What follows are 21 T cell receptor beta chains derived from one specimen sequenced in a study of shared clonotypes between healthy human individuals. The protocol was immunoSEQ multiplex PCR, while the TCRdb copy is restricted to in-frame clones and leaves out a portion. The sample has approximately 640,000 clones, about 78% seen once. The specimen sequenced was memory CD4+ T cells sorted from blood. Subset of the sample: CD45RA-negative fraction. These receptors were collected from a woman younger than 45 in good health.

V and J are TRBV27 and TRBJ2-2, with 8 bases aligning to TRBD1. Germline V gives CDR1 MNHEY, CDR2 SMNVEV (reference sequence). There are 15 residues in the CDR3. J lost 3 bases, V lost 5 bases, and 5 bases had no gene match. In nucleotides, the CDR3 is TGTGCCAGCAGTCCATACAGGGGGGACACCGGGGAGCTGTTTTTT. This encodes CASSPYRGDTGELFF.

Written as DNA, the CDR3 is TGCGCCAGCAGTTGGGAGCCCAATCAGCCCCAGCATTTT. Amino acids: CASSWEPNQPQHF. The chain has TRBV4-1 and TRBJ1-5; D gene ambiguous. The V and J ends lost 6 bases and 3 bases respectively, with 9 bases between them. The CDR3 length is 13 residues. Germline assignment: CDR1 MGHRA and CDR2 YSYEKL.

The chain carries TRBV28 and TRBJ2-7; no clear D. This CDR3 contains 15 residues. Germline V gives CDR1 MDHEN, CDR2 SYDVKM. The V and J ends lost 5 bases and 1 base respectively, with 15 bases between them. The CDR3 sequence: CASSHPLGASYEQYF. The DNA of the CDR3 is TGTGCCAGCAGTCACCCCCTGGGCGCTTCCTACGAGCAGTACTTC.

In the case of this clone: A clone one base away is much larger, so this may be a read error. This chain joins TRBV6-5 and TRBJ1-1; a weak D match, TRBD1 (6 bases). This CDR3 spans 14 amino acids. The germline V gene has CDR1 MNHEY and CDR2 SVGAGI. Between the trimmed V and J ends, which lost 4 bases and 1 base, there was a span of 10 bases. CDR3 nucleotide sequence: TGTGCCAGCAGTTCCCACAGGGAGAACACTGAAGCTTTCTTT. This gives the protein CASSSHRENTEAFF.

The V gene is TRBV6-5, the J gene TRBJ2-7; D might be TRBD2 (6 bases). V lost 0 bases, J lost 2 bases, and 11 bases lay in between. The CDR3 sequence is 15 residues long. Per germline, CDR1 MNHEY and CDR2 SVGAGI. The CDR3 spells CASSYSVLAPYEQYF. The CDR3 coding sequence is TGTGCCAGCAGTTACTCAGTCCTAGCGCCCTACGAGCAGTACTTC.

This clone was counted between two and nine times. The chain uses TRBV11-2 and TRBJ2-7, with TRBD1 matching over 7 bases. This CDR3 spans 13 amino acids. V gave up 6 bases and J gave up 1 base; unmatched junction bases: 3. Germline V gives CDR1 SGHAT, CDR2 FQNNGV. The CDR3 nucleotides are TGTGCCAGCAGGGCGACAGGGTCCTACGAGCAGTACTTC. Protein sequence: CASRATGSYEQYF.

Regarding this clone: A far larger clone differs by one base, so this is likely a read error. The same CDR3 also results from other DNA sequences found in this sample. The chain is built from TRBV6-5 and TRBJ1-1; tentatively, D is TRBD1 (5 bases). Looked up from germline, CDR1 is MNHEY and CDR2 is SVGAGI. The CDR3 is 14 residues long. The CDR3 region has the DNA TGTGCCAGCAGGGGAACGGGACTGTACACTGAAGCTTTTTTT. Its translation: CASRGTGLYTEAFF.

This chain joins TRBV4-2 and TRBJ1-4, with D maybe TRBD1 (6 bases). The ends were cut back, 3 bases at V and 1 base at J, with 15 bases in the middle. From germline, CDR1 is LGHNA and CDR2 YNFKEQ. CDR3 length: 17 residues. CDR3 sequence reads: CASSHNRDALTNEKLFF. For the CDR3, the DNA is TGTGCCAGCAGCCATAACAGGGACGCCCTAACTAATGAAAAACTGTTTTTT.

The gene calls are TRBV5-1 and TRBJ2-1, with 10 bases identical to TRBD1. V trimming: 0 bases; J trimming: 8 bases; junction bases outside the gene matches: 8. Looked up from germline, CDR1 is SGHRS and CDR2 is YFSETQ. CDR3 length equals 16 residues. As DNA, the CDR3 is TGCGCCAGCAGCTTGGCGCCGGGACAGGGGTTCGATGAGCAGTTCTTC. This encodes CASSLAPGQGFDEQFF.

The chain uses TRBV19 and TRBJ1-2; 8 bases map to TRBD1. There are 15 residues in the CDR3. The V gene's germline CDR1 is LNHDA and CDR2 SQIVND (reference sequence). V dropped 3 bases and J dropped 3; count of bases not matched to a gene: 6. The CDR3 loop reads CASSIGDRIYYGYTF. For the CDR3, the DNA is TGTGCCAGTAGTATTGGGGACAGGATATACTATGGCTACACCTTC.

This rearrangement joins TRBV9 to TRBJ1-1, with TRBD1 as a possible D gene (5 bases). The germline gives CDR1 SGDLS, CDR2 YYNGEE. There are 16 residues in the CDR3. Between the trimmed V and J ends, which lost 4 bases and 6 bases, there was a span of 22 bases. CDR3 sequence (DNA): TGTGCCAGCAGCCCTTGGATGGGGCAGAAAGGGGCTGAAGCTTTCTTT. This encodes CASSPWMGQKGAEAFF.

This clone was detected only once. The genes are TRBV7-3 and TRBJ1-1, with D possibly matching TRBD1 (5 bases). CDR1 and CDR2 (germline): SGHTA, FQGTGA. The CDR3 runs 14 residues. V was clipped by 5 bases and J by 1 base, with 11 bases between them. CDR3 DNA: TGTGCCAGCAGCCCGGGACTCACGAACACTGAAGCTTTCTTT. Residues: CASSPGLTNTEAFF. The whole variable domain, remainder taken from reference TRBV7-3 and TRBJ1-1, is GAGVSQTPSNKVTEKGKYVELRCDPISGHTALYWYRQSLGQGPEFLIYFQGTGAADDSGLPNDRFFAVRPEGSVSTLKIQRTERGDSAVYLCASSPGLTNTEAFFGQGTRLTVV.

The CDR3 bases are TGTGCCAGCAGCTTAGATGCCGTCCCACCGCAGTATTTT. Translated, it gives CASSLDAVPPQYF. The chain uses TRBV7-2 and TRBJ2-3; no reliable D call. CDR1 and CDR2 (germline): SGHTA, FQGNSA. This CDR3 spans 13 amino acids. The V end was cut by 1 base, the J end by 10 bases, with 12 bases between.

The chain recombines TRBV6-6 with TRBJ1-5, with D maybe TRBD1 (6 bases). CDR3 length: 14 residues. CDR1 MNHNY and CDR2 SVGAGI come from the germline V gene (reference sequence). Trimming left V 6 bases short and J 0 bases short, with 9 bases between. The CDR3 reads CASRQGNSNQPQHF. The DNA of the CDR3 is TGTGCCAGCAGACAGGGAAATAGCAATCAGCCCCAGCATTTT.

This clone was counted ten times or more. The chain joins TRBV6-4 to TRBJ2-1, with 7 positions matching TRBD2. The CDR3 has 14 amino acids. The germline CDR1 and CDR2 sequences are MRHNA and SNTAGT. V lost 3 bases to trimming and J lost 10 bases; unmatched junction nucleotides: 9. The DNA for the CDR3 is TGTGCCAGCAGTGAGGGGCACGAGCGGGAAGAGCAGTTCTTC. Translating it yields CASSEGHEREEQFF.

The V call is TRBV28, the J call TRBJ2-1; D gene ambiguous. V gave up 4 bases and J gave up 6 bases, with 10 bases separating them. This CDR3 has 13 residues. Germline V lookup: CDR1 MDHEN, CDR2 SYDVKM. The CDR3 nucleotides read TGTGCCAGCAGTTCAAACGGATTCAATGAGCAGTTCTTC. Translation: CASSSNGFNEQFF.

This rearrangement joins TRBV5-6 to TRBJ2-3; 9 bases match TRBD2. Germline V lookup: CDR1 SGHDT, CDR2 YYEEEE. V trimming: 1 base; J trimming: 3 bases; junction bases outside the gene matches: 9. The CDR3 is 17 amino acids. The CDR3 here is CASSLHRAGGRTDTQYF. The CDR3 region has the DNA TGTGCCAGCAGCTTGCACCGGGCGGGAGGGCGGACAGATACGCAGTATTTT.

This chain links TRBV6-5 with TRBJ1-1; 7 bases fit TRBD1. The germline CDR1 and CDR2 sequences are MNHEY and SVGAGI. The CDR3 spans 13 residues. With V trimmed by 8 bases and J by 11 bases, 14 bases remained unmatched. The CDR3 sequence: CASAQMTGLAAFF. The CDR3 bases are TGTGCCAGCGCTCAAATGACAGGGTTAGCGGCTTTCTTT.

This chain's CDR3 is CASTDPGTGRNQPQHF. The DNA of the CDR3 is TGTGCCAGTACTGACCCCGGGACAGGCCGCAATCAGCCCCAGCATTTT. The rearrangement joins TRBV19 to TRBJ1-5, with 8 positions matching TRBD1. With V trimmed by 7 bases and J by 2 bases, 10 bases remained unmatched. This CDR3 is built from 16 residues. The germline gives CDR1 LNHDA, CDR2 SQIVND (reference sequence).

The CDR3 reads CASSESLAGSNEQFF. CDR3 DNA: TGCGCCAGCAGTGAATCACTAGCGGGCTCCAATGAGCAGTTCTTC. The chain joins TRBV10-1 to TRBJ2-1; 9 bases line up with TRBD2. CDR1 and CDR2 (germline): WNHNN, SYGVQD (reference sequence). The CDR3 runs 15 residues. V lost 3 bases and J lost 6; bases outside the gene matches: 6.

The chain links TRBV19 to TRBJ1-1; TRBD1 is a possible D gene (5 bases). Germline V lookup: CDR1 LNHDA, CDR2 SQIVND (reference sequence). There are 15 residues in the CDR3. Trimming removed 4 bases at V and 1 base at J, with 13 bases between. The CDR3 DNA sequence: TGTGCCAGTAGTACAATTGGGGCATCGAACACTGAAGCTTTCTTT. Encoded protein: CASSTIGASNTEAFF.